This T cell receptor (beta chain) is drawn from a study of CD8+ T cells in alopecia areata. Indicated treatment: oral pan-JAK inhibitor, 5-10 mg twice daily. The authors sorted CD4+ and CD8+ T cells from PBMCs. The germline V gene has CDR1 SGHNT and CDR2 YYREEE (reference sequence). The germline V and J ends were trimmed by 0 bases and 3 bases, with 12 bases remaining between them. CDR3 length equals 15 residues. RNA, once extracted, was reverse transcribed into cDNA for use as the sequencing template. Using immunoSEQ multiplex PCR, the repertoire was profiled, and TCRdb retains in-frame clones only, with some absent. The sample has over 150,000 clones, about 62% seen once.

The sample consisted of CD4+ T cells sorted from blood, taken at week 24, from a patient treated with tofacitinib. The TCR originated in a human donor with alopecia areata. V is TRBV5-4 and J is TRBJ1-2; D is undetermined. Written as DNA, the CDR3 is TGTGCCAGCAGCTTGGACCCAGACGGTTACTATGGCTACACCTTC. Residues: CASSLDPDGYYGYTF.